This entry lists 9 T cell receptor beta chains sequenced from one sample in a study of Graves' ophthalmopathy and Graves' hyperthyroidism. The authors amplified TCR beta CDR3 regions, and they did so from RNA transcripts for repertoire sequencing. Amplification began with first-round RT-PCR using HTBI primers, then second-round multiplex PCR was performed. TCRdb reanalysed the multiplex PCR reads using MiXCR and keeps one entry per CDR3 protein. This sample has fewer than 350,000 distinct CDR3 sequences, with roughly a sixth found just once. The sequencing input was peripheral blood. All receptors come from an adult man with Graves' ophthalmopathy.

As for this clonotype: One end of the junction is discordant with germline, which a read error may explain. The chain employs TRBV12-3 or TRBV12-4 and TRBJ1-5; D gene uncertain. The CDR3 spans 14 residues. The CDR3 spells CASSLGLESSSVDF. Written as DNA, the CDR3 is TGTGCCAGCAGTTTAGGTTTAGAATCCTCCTCAGTAGATTTT.

Regarding this clonotype: This sequence may be a read error, since a much larger clone differs from it by one base. The chain joins TRBV9 to TRBJ2-7; D might be TRBD2 (6 bases). Germline V gives CDR1 SGDLS, CDR2 YYNGEE. CDR3 length equals 13 residues. CDR3: CVSSGGDYYEQYF. The DNA for the CDR3 is TGTGTCAGCAGCGGCGGGGATTACTACGAGCAGTACTTC.

The sample holds many counts of this clonotype. This rearrangement joins TRBV9 to TRBJ2-7; the D is unclear. Trimming removed 4 bases at V and 2 bases at J, with 16 bases between. CDR3 length: 15 amino acids. The germline gives CDR1 SGDLS, CDR2 YYNGEE. In DNA form, the CDR3 reads TGTGCCAGCAGCCCCGTGGGCACCTCGACCTACGAGCAGTACTTC. Translating it yields CASSPVGTSTYEQYF.

There are many counts of this clonotype. The rearrangement joins TRBV19 to TRBJ2-7, with 9 bases fitting TRBD1. Germline CDR1 reads LNHDA; CDR2 reads SQIVND (reference sequence). This CDR3 comprises 15 residues. V lost 6 bases to trimming and J lost 5 bases; unmatched junction nucleotides: 11. The CDR3 region is CASSTTGTGFHEQYF. The CDR3 coding sequence is TGTGCCAGTAGCACCACCGGGACAGGGTTCCACGAGCAGTACTTC.

This clonotype occurred many times. The chain combines TRBV6-1 with TRBJ2-7; 7 positions match TRBD1. The CDR3 has 15 residues. V shed 4 bases, J shed 0 bases, and the junction held 6 bases outside the gene matches. CDR1 is MNHNS and CDR2 is SASEGT in the germline V gene. CDR3 coding DNA: TGTGCCAGCAGTGTGATACAGGGGAGCTCCTACGAGCAGTACTTC. Its translation is CASSVIQGSSYEQYF.

This clonotype was counted ten times or more. The chain recombines TRBV30 with TRBJ2-5; D remains unclear. The V gene lost 5 bases and the J gene lost 0 bases, with 7 bases spanning the gap. CDR1 and CDR2 (germline): GTSNPN, SVGIG (reference sequence). There are 12 residues in the CDR3. CDR3 DNA: TGTGCCTGGGCGCAGAACCAAGAGACCCAGTACTTC. This translates into CAWAQNQETQYF.

This clonotype was counted ten times or more. The rearrangement uses TRBV6-5 and TRBJ1-5; TRBD1 is a possible D gene (5 bases). CDR1 is MNHEY and CDR2 is SVGAGI in the germline V gene. V was cut by 0 bases and J by 4 bases, with 13 bases left in between. The CDR3 is 16 amino acids. In DNA, the CDR3 is TGTGCCAGCAGTTACTCTGGGGGGACGTCTAATCAGCCCCAGCATTTT. Translation: CASSYSGGTSNQPQHF.

This clonotype was recorded at least ten times. The CDR3 reads CASSLSRTLMNTEAFF. In DNA form, the CDR3 reads TGTGCCAGCAGTTTATCCAGGACACTGATGAACACTGAAGCTTTCTTT. The rearrangement uses TRBV27 and TRBJ1-1, with a possible D match to TRBD1 (5 bases). V was clipped by 0 bases and J by 0 bases, with 11 bases between them. CDR3 length equals 16 residues. The germline CDR1 and CDR2 sequences are MNHEY and SMNVEV (reference sequence).

In its sample, this clonotype was seen many times. V and J are TRBV20-1 and TRBJ1-3; D remains unclear. V was shortened by 3 bases and J by 4 bases, with 10 bases between the two germline ends. Germline V gene lookup returns CDR1 DFQATT and CDR2 SNEGSKA (reference sequence). This CDR3 region has 13 residues. CDR3 in DNA: TGCAGTGCTAGCTCTGGGGTGGGAAACACCATATATTTT. Its protein product is CSASSGVGNTIYF.